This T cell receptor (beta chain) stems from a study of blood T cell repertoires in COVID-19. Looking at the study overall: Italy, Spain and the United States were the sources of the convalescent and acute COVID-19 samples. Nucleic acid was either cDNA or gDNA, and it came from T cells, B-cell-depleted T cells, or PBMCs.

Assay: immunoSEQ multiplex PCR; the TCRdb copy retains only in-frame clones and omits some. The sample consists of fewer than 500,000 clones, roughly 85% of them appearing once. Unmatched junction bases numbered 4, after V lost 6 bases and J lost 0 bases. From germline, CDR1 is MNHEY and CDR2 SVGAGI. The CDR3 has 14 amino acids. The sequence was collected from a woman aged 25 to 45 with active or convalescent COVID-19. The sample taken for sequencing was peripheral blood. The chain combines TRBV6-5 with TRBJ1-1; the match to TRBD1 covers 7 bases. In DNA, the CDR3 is TGTGCCAGCAGGGCAGGGGGGATGAACACTGAAGCTTTCTTT. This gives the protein CASRAGGMNTEAFF.